This TCR beta chain was captured by sequencing in a study of immune evolution from preneoplasia to lung adenocarcinoma. General study results and limits: Top clone share appeared to fall from AAH through AIS, MIA, adenocarcinoma. Normal lung had highest clonality; later lesions appeared denser, more diverse.

Libraries were prepared by immunoSEQ multiplex PCR; TCRdb keeps only in-frame clonotypes and omits some of them. Seen here are 7,000 to 9,000 clones, around 77% observed once, and the top ten hold around 17%. This clone was found a few times. What it binds is unknown. Resections took place in Japan or China from the mid-2010s to the late 2010s. This receptor was identified in a person aged 70 to 80 with lung adenocarcinoma. Sample: FFPE adjacent normal lung tissue.

The CDR3 loop reads CSARLGYGYTF. CDR3 nucleotide sequence: TGCAGTGCTAGGCTAGGGTATGGCTACACCTTC. This chain links TRBV20-1 with TRBJ1-2; no definite D call. CDR3 size: 11 residues. Trimming cost V 3 bases and J 5 bases, with 7 bases left between them. Germline V lookup: CDR1 DFQATT, CDR2 SNEGSKA (reference sequence).